This T cell receptor (beta chain) was retrieved from a study of radiotherapy plus CTLA-4 blockade in lung cancer. For this clone: Its antigen is undetermined.

Sequencing was performed with immunoSEQ multiplex PCR; in TCRdb, only in-frame clones are kept and a portion is missing. The table lists around 65,000 clones, roughly 77% of them singletons. Participants had chemo-refractory metastatic non-small-cell lung cancer and were treated with focal radiation plus ipilimumab CTLA-4 blockade. V shed 0 bases, J shed 2 bases, and the junction held 4 bases outside the gene matches. The CDR3 is 16 amino acids. The germline CDR1 and CDR2 sequences are KGHSH and LQKENI. Study observations and caveats: Interferon-beta, together with early blood T cell clone dynamics, reportedly best predicted response.

Sequencing was performed on peripheral blood, taken from a patient treated with radiotherapy plus ipilimumab. The gene calls are TRBV18 and TRBJ2-7; 10 bases map to TRBD1. The receptor was isolated from a human donor with non-small cell lung cancer who had a complete response to radiotherapy plus ipilimumab. This CDR3 reads CASSPPLGTGAYEQYF. The CDR3 DNA sequence: TGTGCCAGCTCACCACCGTTGGGGACAGGGGCCTACGAGCAGTACTTC.